What follows describes a single TCR beta chain. Its target is not known. Investigators isolated RNA and reverse transcribed it into cDNA to act as the sequencing template. The data were produced by immunoSEQ multiplex PCR, yet TCRdb's version contains in-frame clones alone and is incomplete. This table holds around 110,000 clones, 65% to 85% found once. The sample originates from a study of CD8+ T cells in alopecia areata. Points from the study as a whole: Within the top 100, expanded CD8+ clones significantly decreased with tofacitinib, as did scalp clonality.

Treatment meaning: oral pan-JAK inhibitor, 5-10 mg twice daily. Peripheral blood, together with lesional scalp punch biopsies, was collected from alopecia areata patients. Germline loops: CDR1 MNHEY, CDR2 SMNVEV (reference sequence). V was cut by 6 bases and J by 1 base, with 9 bases left in between. The CDR3 is 13 residues long. The receptor was isolated from a human donor with alopecia areata. The chain employs TRBV27 and TRBJ1-1; tentative D call: TRBD1 (5 bases). This material consisted of CD8+ T cells sorted from blood, taken at week 24, from a patient treated with tofacitinib. CDR3 loop: CASSWGGNTEAFF. CDR3 coding DNA: TGTGCCAGCAGCTGGGGGGGGAACACTGAAGCTTTCTTT.